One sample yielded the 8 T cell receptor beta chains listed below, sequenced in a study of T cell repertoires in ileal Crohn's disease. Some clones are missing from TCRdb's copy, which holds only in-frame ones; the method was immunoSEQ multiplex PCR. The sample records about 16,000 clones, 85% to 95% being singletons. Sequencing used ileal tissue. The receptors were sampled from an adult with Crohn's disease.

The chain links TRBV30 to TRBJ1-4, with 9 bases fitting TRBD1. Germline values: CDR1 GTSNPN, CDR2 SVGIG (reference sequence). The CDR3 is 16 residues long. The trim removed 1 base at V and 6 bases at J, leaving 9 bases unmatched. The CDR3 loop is CAWSGGPTGGHEKLFF. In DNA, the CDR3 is TGTGCCTGGAGTGGGGGCCCCACAGGGGGCCATGAAAAACTGTTTTTT.

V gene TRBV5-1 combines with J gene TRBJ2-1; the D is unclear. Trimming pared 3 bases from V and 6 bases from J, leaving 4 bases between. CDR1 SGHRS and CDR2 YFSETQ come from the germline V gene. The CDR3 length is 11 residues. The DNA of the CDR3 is TGCGCCAGCAGCTGGGCCAATGAGCAGTTCTTC. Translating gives CASSWANEQFF.

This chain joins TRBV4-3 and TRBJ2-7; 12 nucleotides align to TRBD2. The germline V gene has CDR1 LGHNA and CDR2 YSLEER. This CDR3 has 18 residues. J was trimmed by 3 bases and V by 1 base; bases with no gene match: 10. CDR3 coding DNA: TGCGCCAGCAGCCAAGTCCCTAGCGGGGGGGCATCTCTCTACGAGCAGTACTTC. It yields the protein CASSQVPSGGASLYEQYF.

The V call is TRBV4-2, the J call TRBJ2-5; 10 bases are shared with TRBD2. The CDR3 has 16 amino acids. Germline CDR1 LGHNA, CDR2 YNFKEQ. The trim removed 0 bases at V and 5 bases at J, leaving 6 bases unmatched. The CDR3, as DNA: TGTGCCAGCAGCCAAGAAAGCGGGGGGGGCCGGGAGACCCAGTACTTC. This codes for CASSQESGGGRETQYF.

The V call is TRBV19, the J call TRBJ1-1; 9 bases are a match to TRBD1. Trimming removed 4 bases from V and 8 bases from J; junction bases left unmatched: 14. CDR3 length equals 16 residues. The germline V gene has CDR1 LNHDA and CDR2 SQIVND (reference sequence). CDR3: CASSKDLPGTGSEAFF. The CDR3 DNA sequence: TGTGCCAGTAGTAAAGATCTACCCGGGACAGGGTCCGAAGCTTTCTTT.

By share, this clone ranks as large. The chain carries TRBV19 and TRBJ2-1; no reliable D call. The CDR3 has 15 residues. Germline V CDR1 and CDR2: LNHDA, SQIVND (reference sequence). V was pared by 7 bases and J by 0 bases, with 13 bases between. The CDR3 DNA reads TGTGCCAGTAAGGAGACTTCCTCCTCCTACAATGAGCAGTTCTTC. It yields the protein CASKETSSSYNEQFF.

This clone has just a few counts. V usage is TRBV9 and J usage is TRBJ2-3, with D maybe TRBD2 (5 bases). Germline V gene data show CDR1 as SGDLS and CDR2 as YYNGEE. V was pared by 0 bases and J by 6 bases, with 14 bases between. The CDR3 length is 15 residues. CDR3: CASSVDSSGGDTQYF. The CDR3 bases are TGTGCCAGCAGCGTAGATTCCAGCGGCGGGGATACGCAGTATTTT.

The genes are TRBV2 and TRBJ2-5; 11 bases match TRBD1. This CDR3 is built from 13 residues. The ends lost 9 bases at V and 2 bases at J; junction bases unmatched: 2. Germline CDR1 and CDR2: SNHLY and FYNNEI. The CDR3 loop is CARGTGGQETQYF. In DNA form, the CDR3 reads TGTGCCAGAGGGACAGGGGGACAAGAGACCCAGTACTTC.